These 10 T cell receptor beta chains came from one sample sequenced in a study of Ad26.COV2.S vaccination and SARS-CoV-2 variants. Noted treatment: 15 to 20 received Ad26.COV2.S at low or high dose, single or two shots; five or six received placebo; per-sample allocation not given. Material that was analyzed had been drawn on day 63 after the first vaccine or placebo injection. Produced via immunoSEQ multiplex PCR; TCRdb's table is partial and in-frame only. The table includes hundreds of thousands of clones, around 90% detected once. The sequenced sample was peripheral blood, obtained in a trial of Ad26.COV2.S vaccine versus placebo. The receptors were sampled from a person between 18 and 59 years old who received the Ad26.COV2.S COVID-19 vaccine or a placebo.

The gene calls are TRBV7-9 and TRBJ2-7; 8 bases map to TRBD2. The germline V gene encodes CDR1 SEHNR and CDR2 FQNEAQ (reference sequence). The trim removed 3 bases at V and 2 bases at J, leaving 6 bases unmatched. This CDR3 contains 15 residues. CDR3 protein: CASSFGREGPYEQYF. As DNA, the CDR3 is TGTGCCAGCAGCTTTGGTCGGGAGGGCCCCTACGAGCAGTACTTC. The complete variable domain, with remaining parts taken from reference TRBV7-9 and TRBJ2-7, reads DTGVSQNPRHKITKRGQNVTFRCDPISEHNRLYWYRQTLGQGPEFLTYFQNEAQLEKSRLLSDRFSAERPKGSFSTLEIQRTEQGDSAMYLCASSFGREGPYEQYFGPGTRLTVT.

The chain recombines TRBV10-3 with TRBJ2-7; no firm D call. Looked up from germline, CDR1 is ENHRY and CDR2 is SYGVKD. V lost 2 bases to trimming and J lost 3 bases, with 11 bases between them. The CDR3 runs 14 residues. The CDR3 DNA follows: TGTGCCATCAGTGAGGACCTACACGTCTACGAGCAGTACTTC. Translation: CAISEDLHVYEQYF.

The rearrangement uses TRBV9 and TRBJ2-3, with D perhaps TRBD2 (6 bases). The CDR3 spans 15 residues. V was clipped by 0 bases and J by 6 bases, with 14 bases between them. The germline V gene encodes CDR1 SGDLS and CDR2 YYNGEE. The CDR3 region has the DNA TGTGCCAGCAGCGTAGCTGGGGACGGAGGGGATACGCAGTATTTT. This sequence encodes CASSVAGDGGDTQYF.

The chain employs TRBV6-5 and TRBJ2-1; a possible D gene is TRBD2 (5 bases). The CDR3 runs to 11 residues. The V gene's germline CDR1 is MNHEY and CDR2 SVGAGI. V lost 6 bases and J 9 bases, leaving 9 bases between the germline ends. CDR3 amino acids: CASSHGVEQFF. CDR3 nucleotide sequence: TGTGCCAGCAGCCACGGGGTTGAGCAGTTCTTC.

V and J are TRBV30 and TRBJ2-7, with unresolved D. Trimming took off 3 bases at V and 3 bases at J, with 9 bases between the two ends. CDR1 GTSNPN and CDR2 SVGIG come from the germline V gene (reference sequence). The CDR3 sequence is 12 residues long. CDR3 sequence: CAWSVPYYEQYF. CDR3 coding DNA: TGTGCCTGGAGCGTGCCTTACTACGAGCAGTACTTC. Full variable domain (missing parts from reference TRBV30 and TRBJ2-7): SQTIHQWPATLVQPVGSPLSLECTVEGTSNPNLYWYRQAAGRGLQLLFYSVGIGQISSEVPQNLSASRPQDRQFILSSKKLLLSDSGFYLCAWSVPYYEQYFGPGTRLTVT.

This chain connects TRBV4-3 to TRBJ2-7, with TRBD2 identical over 9 bases. The V segment lost 0 bases and the J segment 4 bases; nucleotides outside the gene matches: 10. Looked up from germline, CDR1 is LGHNA and CDR2 is YSLEER. This CDR3 has 17 amino acids. CDR3 amino acids: CASSQELPIAGAYEQYF. The CDR3 bases are TGCGCCAGCAGCCAAGAACTCCCAATAGCGGGAGCGTACGAGCAGTACTTC.

In this sample, this clone turned up a few times. The V gene is TRBV6-2 or TRBV6-3, the J gene TRBJ2-2, with 9 nucleotides matching TRBD1. This CDR3 region has 15 residues. V gave up 5 bases and J gave up 5 bases; unmatched junction bases: 6. The V gene's germline CDR1 is MNHEY and CDR2 SVGEGT. The CDR3: CASSPTGQGTGELFF. The CDR3 DNA reads TGTGCCAGCAGTCCGACCGGACAGGGGACCGGGGAGCTGTTTTTT.

This clone has a single count. At one end, the junction sequence differs from germline, possibly due to a read error. The chain recombines TRBV6-1 with TRBJ2-7, with a possible D match to TRBD2 (5 bases). The CDR3 spans 15 residues. CDR1 MNHNS and CDR2 SASEGT come from the germline V gene. CDR3 sequence: CASSEILARFYEQYF. The CDR3 DNA follows: TGCGCCAGCAGTGAAATTTTAGCGCGTTTTTACGAGCAGTACTTC.

This chain joins TRBV5-6 and TRBJ1-2; a possible D gene is TRBD1 (5 bases). Germline V lookup: CDR1 SGHDT, CDR2 YYEEEE. Trimming took 3 bases from V and 2 from J, leaving 17 bases between them. The CDR3 runs to 16 residues. The CDR3 reads CASSSAKRGPNYGYTF. DNA of the CDR3: TGTGCCAGCAGCTCTGCCAAAAGGGGACCGAACTATGGCTACACCTTC.

The chain links TRBV6-1 to TRBJ1-1, with 7 bases fitting TRBD1. Germline values: CDR1 MNHNS, CDR2 SASEGT. Trimming took 10 bases from V and 1 from J; bases not matched to a gene: 9. The CDR3 covers 14 residues. The CDR3 coding sequence is TGTGCCACCTCTAAGGGGGCGACGAACACTGAAGCTTTCTTT. It encodes CATSKGATNTEAFF.